The 25 T cell receptor beta chains presented below share a single source sample, sequenced in a study of patients and donors after allogeneic stem cell transplantation. TCRdb used MiXCR to reprocess the RT-PCR reads, holding one entry per CDR3 protein. The sample gives tens of thousands of distinct CDR3 sequences, around 5% of which show up once; 2% to 3% is in the top ten. Sequencing was carried out using blood, either unsorted or a sorted T cell fraction (not recorded which). These receptor sequences come from a human donor who was either an allogeneic HSCT recipient or a stem cell or donor lymphocyte infusion donor (not recorded which). It is not recorded whose cells these are; they may come from a transplant donor.

This clonotype was recorded many times. The chain recombines TRBV20-1 with TRBJ1-2; a weak D match, TRBD1 (6 bases). This CDR3 spans 14 amino acids. Trimming took off 1 base at V and 6 bases at J, with 15 bases between the two ends. Germline V CDR1 and CDR2: DFQATT, SNEGSKA (reference sequence). CDR3 DNA: TGCAGTGCTAGAGTCAACTACAGGGAGGATGGCTACACCTTC. This translates into CSARVNYREDGYTF.

The rearrangement joins TRBV6-1 to TRBJ2-3; the D is unclear. Trimming removed 5 bases from V and 6 bases from J, with 12 bases in between. Germline V gene lookup returns CDR1 MNHNS and CDR2 SASEGT. The CDR3 extends over 13 amino acids. CDR3 nucleotides: TGTGCCAGCAGTCCGAGGTCGGTTGATACGCAGTATTTT. Translating gives CASSPRSVDTQYF.

The CDR3 here is CASSLMASSDEQYF. The CDR3 bases are TGTGCCAGCAGCTTAATGGCTAGTAGCGACGAGCAGTACTTC. The V and J genes are TRBV7-3 and TRBJ2-7, with D maybe TRBD2 (5 bases). V was trimmed by 1 base and J by 5 bases, leaving 12 bases between them. Germline CDR1 reads SGHTA; CDR2 reads FQGTGA. This CDR3 region has 14 residues.

This clonotype was counted ten times or more. The chain has TRBV11-2 and TRBJ2-7, with a weak D call TRBD2 (6 bases). Germline lookup yields CDR1 SGHAT and CDR2 FQNNGV. Trimming removed 5 bases at V and 4 bases at J, with 24 bases between. The CDR3 extends over 17 amino acids. For the CDR3, the DNA is TGTGCCAGCAGCCCAAAACTAGCTAGCCGGAGGGGATACGAGCAGTACTTC. This gives the protein CASSPKLASRRGYEQYF.

The rearrangement links TRBV4-1 to TRBJ1-1; D remains unclear. In germline, CDR1 is MGHRA, CDR2 YSYEKL. Trimming removed 0 bases at V and 4 bases at J, with 12 bases between. This CDR3 comprises 15 residues. The CDR3: CASSQENFPGTEAFF. The DNA of the CDR3 is TGCGCCAGCAGCCAAGAAAATTTTCCCGGCACTGAAGCTTTCTTT.

This clonotype has ten or more counts. The chain couples TRBV7-2 to TRBJ2-5, with 7 nucleotides matching TRBD2. This CDR3 is 13 amino acids long. V trimming: 5 bases; J trimming: 4 bases; junction bases outside the gene matches: 4. Germline-derived CDR1 and CDR2 are SGHTA and FQGNSA. The CDR3 is CASSPGLGETQYF. CDR3 sequence (DNA): TGTGCCAGCAGCCCCGGACTAGGAGAGACCCAGTACTTC.

V gene TRBV27 combines with J gene TRBJ2-7, with 11 nucleotides matching TRBD1. This CDR3 comprises 16 residues. V gave up 3 bases and J gave up 5 bases; unmatched junction bases: 9. Germline V gene data show CDR1 as MNHEY and CDR2 as SMNVEV (reference sequence). CDR3 bases: TGTGCCAGCAGTTTTTATCCCGGGACAGGGGGGCACGAGCAGTACTTC. Protein: CASSFYPGTGGHEQYF.

This clonotype occurred a few times. The chain employs TRBV3-1 and TRBJ2-6; D call uncertain. Germline CDR1 and CDR2: LGHDT and YNNKEL (reference sequence). CDR3 length: 14 residues. The germline V and J ends were trimmed by 1 base and 5 bases, with 6 bases remaining between them. CDR3 nucleotides: TGTGCCAGCAGCCAAGGCAATAGGGCCAACGTCCTGACTTTC. Amino acid sequence: CASSQGNRANVLTF.

This clonotype occurred many times. The chain uses TRBV10-2 and TRBJ2-3; D possibly corresponds to TRBD1 (6 bases). Germline V CDR1 and CDR2: WSHSY, SAAADI. The CDR3 sequence is 13 residues long. Between the trimmed V and J ends, which lost 6 bases and 5 bases, there was a span of 12 bases. The CDR3 region is CASSLNREDTQYF. CDR3 nucleotide sequence: TGCGCCAGCAGCCTGAACAGGGAAGATACGCAGTATTTT.

This clonotype was seen ten or more times. This sequence joins TRBV20-1 and TRBJ2-1, with 7 bases identical to TRBD2. CDR3 length equals 15 residues. After removal of 4 bases from V and 5 bases from J, the junction contained 11 bases not matched to a gene. CDR1 is DFQATT, CDR2 SNEGSKA, per germline (reference sequence). The CDR3 DNA follows: TGCAGTGCTAAAGCCCTCAGCGGGGATAACAATGAGCAGTTCTTC. The encoded protein is CSAKALSGDNNEQFF.

This clonotype was seen ten or more times. The rearrangement joins TRBV7-6 to TRBJ2-5; a weak D match, TRBD2 (5 bases). This CDR3 is 16 amino acids long. Germline CDR1 SGHVS, CDR2 FNYEAQ. V was clipped by 2 bases and J by 5 bases, with 18 bases between them. CDR3 coding DNA: TGTGCCAGCAGCTTACGAGAGGGAACGGGCCGGGAGACCCAGTACTTC. Translation: CASSLREGTGRETQYF.

The chain combines TRBV28 with TRBJ2-2, with 11 bases that match TRBD2. J gave up 4 bases and V 4 bases, and 8 bases lay outside the gene matches. The CDR3 consists of 17 residues. Germline values: CDR1 MDHEN, CDR2 SYDVKM. Here the CDR3 reads CASSSSLAGGITGELFF. The DNA of the CDR3 is TGTGCCAGCAGTTCTTCTCTAGCGGGAGGAATCACCGGGGAGCTGTTTTTT.

The rearrangement joins TRBV7-3 to TRBJ2-3, with D tentatively TRBD1 (5 bases). The CDR3 is 16 residues long. Germline values: CDR1 SGHTA, CDR2 FQGTGA. V was pared by 5 bases and J by 1 base, with 16 bases between. CDR3 protein: CASSRVSTGGTDTQYF. In DNA, the CDR3 is TGTGCCAGCAGCCGGGTATCTACAGGTGGCACAGATACGCAGTATTTT.

By sample share, this clonotype is medium-sized. This chain links TRBV5-1 with TRBJ2-3; D is perhaps TRBD2 (6 bases). CDR1 and CDR2 from the germline V gene are SGHRS and YFSETQ. The length of the CDR3 is 14 residues. V lost 2 bases and J lost 2, with 9 bases in between. The DNA of the CDR3 is TGCGCCAGCAGCTTTGGGGGGAACACAGATACGCAGTATTTT. Translating it yields CASSFGGNTDTQYF.

This rearrangement joins TRBV4-1 to TRBJ2-7; no clear D gene. The CDR3 spans 14 residues. V lost 1 base and J lost 3, with 10 bases in between. CDR1 is MGHRA, CDR2 YSYEKL, per germline. The DNA of the CDR3 is TGCGCCAGCAGCCAAGCGGAACAAAGCTACGAGCAGTACTTC. It yields the protein CASSQAEQSYEQYF.

The V call is TRBV5-1, the J call TRBJ1-1, with TRBD1 identical over 7 bases. This CDR3 is built from 15 residues. The germline V gene has CDR1 SGHRS and CDR2 YFSETQ. Unmatched junction bases numbered 9, after V lost 2 bases and J lost 5 bases. As DNA, the CDR3 is TGCGCCAGCAGCTTTGGACAGGCCCTTAGAACTGAAGCTTTCTTT. Translated, it gives CASSFGQALRTEAFF.

This clonotype was detected ten times or more. The V call is TRBV5-6, the J call TRBJ2-5; TRBD2 might be the D (7 bases). From germline, CDR1 is SGHDT and CDR2 YYEEEE. V dropped 1 base and J dropped 5 bases, with 18 bases sitting between them. There are 16 residues in the CDR3. Written as DNA, the CDR3 is TGTGCCAGCAGCTTGTTCCGGGGGGCGGAAGCTGAGACCCAGTACTTC. This gives the protein CASSLFRGAEAETQYF. Full variable domain (remainder filled in from reference TRBV5-6 and TRBJ2-5): DAGVTQSPTHLIKTRGQQVTLRCSPKSGHDTVSWYQQALGQGPQFIFQYYEEEERQRGNFPDRFSGHQFPNYSSELNVNALLLGDSALYLCASSLFRGAEAETQYFGPGTRLLVL.

The chain links TRBV2 to TRBJ1-2, with 9 bases that match TRBD1. Unmatched junction bases numbered 3, after V lost 5 bases and J lost 11 bases. The CDR3 loop spans 11 amino acids. From germline, CDR1 is SNHLY and CDR2 FYNNEI. The CDR3 reads CASSMDRGYTF. CDR3 sequence (DNA): TGTGCCAGCAGTATGGACAGGGGTTACACCTTC.

The sample holds a few counts of this clonotype. The V and J genes are TRBV5-1 and TRBJ1-2; D is uncertain. This CDR3 spans 16 amino acids. The germline V and J ends were trimmed by 1 base and 2 bases, with 15 bases remaining between them. Germline CDR1 and CDR2: SGHRS and YFSETQ. The CDR3 nucleotides read TGCGCCAGCAGCTTGAGGGAAGAACGTTTCAACTATGGCTACACCTTC. Its translation: CASSLREERFNYGYTF.

This clonotype is labeled medium-sized. The chain has TRBV3-1 and TRBJ2-2, with D hard to call. CDR1 is LGHDT, CDR2 YNNKEL, per germline (reference sequence). Trimming cost V 5 bases and J 6 bases, with 7 bases left between them. This CDR3 spans 12 amino acids. The CDR3 DNA is TGTGCCAGCAGCAATGGACCCGGGGAGCTGTTTTTT. This translates into CASSNGPGELFF.

In this sample, this clonotype turned up many times. V usage is TRBV5-1 and J usage is TRBJ2-1; 7 bases are shared with TRBD2. Trimming at V came to 0 bases and at J to 10 bases, leaving 10 bases not matched to a gene. CDR3 size: 15 residues. Germline lookup yields CDR1 SGHRS and CDR2 YFSETQ. As DNA, the CDR3 is TGCGCCAGCAGCTTGGAACCTAGCGGTGCACGGGAGCAGTTCTTC. It specifies CASSLEPSGAREQFF.

This chain uses TRBV4-1 with TRBJ2-7; TRBD2 matches at 12 bases. From germline, CDR1 is MGHRA and CDR2 YSYEKL. Trimming cost V 1 base and J 0 bases; bases outside gene matches: 7. This CDR3 has 18 residues. CDR3 loop: CASSQVIRTSGISYEQYF. The CDR3 nucleotides are TGCGCCAGCAGCCAAGTTATTCGGACTAGCGGGATCTCCTACGAGCAGTACTTC.

This chain connects TRBV7-9 to TRBJ1-5; D gene ambiguous. V lost 0 bases, J lost 6 bases, and 6 bases lay in between. Germline values: CDR1 SEHNR, CDR2 FQNEAQ (reference sequence). The CDR3 consists of 13 residues. DNA of the CDR3: TGTGCCAGCAGCTTAGCGGAAAGTCAGCCCCAGCATTTT. Its protein is CASSLAESQPQHF.

This clonotype was recorded many times. The J gene is TRBJ2-2, the V gene TRBV2; 7 bases are a match to TRBD1. Losses at the gene ends were 6 bases for V and 7 bases for J; bases not matched to a gene: 5. The CDR3 sequence is 13 residues long. CDR1 and CDR2 from the germline V gene are SNHLY and FYNNEI. CDR3 sequence (DNA): TGTGCCAGCAGGAAGGGGGCGGTCGGGGAGCTGTTTTTT. This codes for CASRKGAVGELFF.

This clonotype showed up many times. The J gene is TRBJ2-7, the V gene TRBV4-2; 7 nucleotides align to TRBD1. The CDR3 totals 15 residues. In germline, CDR1 is LGHNA, CDR2 YNFKEQ. V lost 2 bases, J lost 4 bases, and 8 bases stayed unmatched. DNA of the CDR3: TGTGCCAGCAGCCAATCGGGACAGACTCTTTACGAGCAGTACTTC. Amino acids: CASSQSGQTLYEQYF.